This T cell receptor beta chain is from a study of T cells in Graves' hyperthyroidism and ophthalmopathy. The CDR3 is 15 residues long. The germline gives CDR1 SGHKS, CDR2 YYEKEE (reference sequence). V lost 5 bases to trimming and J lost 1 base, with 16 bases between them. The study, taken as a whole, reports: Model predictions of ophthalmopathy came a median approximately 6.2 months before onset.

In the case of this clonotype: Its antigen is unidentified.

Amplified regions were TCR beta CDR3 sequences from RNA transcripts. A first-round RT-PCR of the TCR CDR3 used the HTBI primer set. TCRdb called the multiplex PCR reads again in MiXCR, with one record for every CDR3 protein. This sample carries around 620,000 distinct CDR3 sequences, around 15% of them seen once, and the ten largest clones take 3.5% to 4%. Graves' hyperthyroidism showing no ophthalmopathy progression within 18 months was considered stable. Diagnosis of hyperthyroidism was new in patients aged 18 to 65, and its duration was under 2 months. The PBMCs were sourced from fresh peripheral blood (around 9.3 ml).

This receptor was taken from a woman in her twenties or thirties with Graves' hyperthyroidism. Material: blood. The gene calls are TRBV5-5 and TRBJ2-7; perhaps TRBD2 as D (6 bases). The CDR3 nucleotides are TGTGCCAGCAGGACGGCGGGGCTTTTGTCCTACGAGCAGTACTTC. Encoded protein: CASRTAGLLSYEQYF.